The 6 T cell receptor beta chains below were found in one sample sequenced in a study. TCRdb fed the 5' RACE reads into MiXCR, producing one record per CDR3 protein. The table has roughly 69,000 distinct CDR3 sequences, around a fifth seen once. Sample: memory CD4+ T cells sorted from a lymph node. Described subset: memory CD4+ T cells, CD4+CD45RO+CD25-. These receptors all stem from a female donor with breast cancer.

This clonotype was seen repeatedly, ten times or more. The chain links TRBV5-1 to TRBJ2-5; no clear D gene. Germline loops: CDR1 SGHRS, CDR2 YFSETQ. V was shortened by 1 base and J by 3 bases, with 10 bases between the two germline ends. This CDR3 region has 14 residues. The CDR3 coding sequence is TGCGCCAGCAGCTTGCAGTCGGCCGAAGAGACCCAGTACTTC. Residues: CASSLQSAEETQYF. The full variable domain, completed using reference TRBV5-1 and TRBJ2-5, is KAGVTQTPRYLIKTRGQQVTLSCSPISGHRSVSWYQQTPGQGLQFLFEYFSETQRNKGNFPGRFSGRQFSNSRSEMNVSTLELGDSALYLCASSLQSAEETQYFGPGTRLLVL.

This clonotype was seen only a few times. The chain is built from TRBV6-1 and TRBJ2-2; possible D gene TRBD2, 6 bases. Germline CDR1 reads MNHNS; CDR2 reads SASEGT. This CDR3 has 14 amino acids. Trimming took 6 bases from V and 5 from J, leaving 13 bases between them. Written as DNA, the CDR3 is TGTGCCAGCAGCGGAGGGGTCAAAACCGGGGAGCTGTTTTTT. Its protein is CASSGGVKTGELFF.

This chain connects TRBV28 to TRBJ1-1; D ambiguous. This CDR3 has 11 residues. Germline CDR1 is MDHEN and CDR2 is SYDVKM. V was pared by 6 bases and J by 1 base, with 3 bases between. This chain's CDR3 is CASSPNTEAFF. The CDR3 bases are TGTGCCAGCAGCCCGAACACTGAAGCTTTCTTT.

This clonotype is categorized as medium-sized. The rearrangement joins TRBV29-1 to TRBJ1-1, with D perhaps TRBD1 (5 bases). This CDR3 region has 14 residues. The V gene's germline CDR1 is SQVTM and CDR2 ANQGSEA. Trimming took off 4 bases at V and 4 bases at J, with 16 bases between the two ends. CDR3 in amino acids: CSVGRGTPGTEAFF. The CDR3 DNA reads TGCAGCGTTGGGAGGGGCACCCCGGGCACTGAAGCTTTCTTT. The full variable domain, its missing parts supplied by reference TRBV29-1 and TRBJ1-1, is SAVISQKPSRDICQRGTSLTIQCQVDSQVTMMFWYRQQPGQSLTLIATANQGSEATYESGFVIDKFPISRPNLTFSTLTVSNMSPEDSSIYLCSVGRGTPGTEAFFGQGTRLTVV.

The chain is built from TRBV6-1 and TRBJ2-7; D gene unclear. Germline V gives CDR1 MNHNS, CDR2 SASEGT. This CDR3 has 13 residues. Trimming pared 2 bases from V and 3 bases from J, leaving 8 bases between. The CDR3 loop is CASSETANYEQYF. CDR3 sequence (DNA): TGTGCCAGCAGTGAAACAGCTAACTACGAGCAGTACTTC.

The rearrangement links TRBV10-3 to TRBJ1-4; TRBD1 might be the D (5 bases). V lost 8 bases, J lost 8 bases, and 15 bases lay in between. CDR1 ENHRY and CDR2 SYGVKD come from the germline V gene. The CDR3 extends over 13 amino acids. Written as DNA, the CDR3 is TGTGCCATCGCGGGACGGTCCGGCGAAAAACTGTTTTTT. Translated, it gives CAIAGRSGEKLFF.